The next 30 T cell receptor beta chains were all read from a single sample in a study of metastatic and nonmetastatic thyroid tumors. Prior to thyroid surgery, none of the patients had received any treatment. TCRdb reanalyzed the PCR reads with MiXCR. The table lists 7,500 to 10,000 clones, about a quarter of them singletons. The sequencing input was adjacent normal tissue. The receptors were gathered from a female donor with papillary thyroid cancer or a benign thyroid nodule (not recorded which). Some clones in this sample may be carry-over from other donors' samples.

The CDR3 nucleotides are TGCGCCAGCAGCTTGGGGGGACTAGCGGGTTACGAGCAGTACTTC. Its translation is CASSLGGLAGYEQYF. The J gene is TRBJ2-7, the V gene TRBV5-1; 12 bases align to TRBD2. V lost 0 bases and J lost 4; bases outside the gene matches: 2. CDR1 and CDR2 from the germline V gene are SGHRS and YFSETQ. The CDR3 contains 15 residues. The whole variable domain, remainder taken from reference TRBV5-1 and TRBJ2-7, is KAGVTQTPRYLIKTRGQQVTLSCSPISGHRSVSWYQQTPGQGLQFLFEYFSETQRNKGNFPGRFSGRQFSNSRSEMNVSTLELGDSALYLCASSLGGLAGYEQYFGPGTRLTVT.

The rearrangement links TRBV6-2 or TRBV6-3 to TRBJ1-4; D perhaps matches TRBD1 (5 bases). This CDR3 has 15 amino acids. Germline V gene sequence: CDR1 MNHEY, CDR2 SVGEGT. With 3 bases removed from V and 8 bases from J, the gap between germline ends came to 16 bases. CDR3 sequence: CASSYTGTRGEKLFF. CDR3 DNA sequence: TGTGCCAGCAGTTATACTGGGACGCGTGGCGAAAAACTGTTTTTT.

The chain uses TRBV5-1 and TRBJ2-7, with 10 bases identical to TRBD1. The V and J ends lost 2 bases and 7 bases, in that order; junction bases with no gene match: 6. The CDR3 totals 14 residues. Germline values: CDR1 SGHRS, CDR2 YFSETQ. CDR3 region: CASSFRDRGQEQYF. The CDR3 DNA reads TGCGCCAGCAGCTTCCGGGACAGGGGACAAGAGCAGTACTTC.

By share, this clone ranks as medium-sized. The rearrangement uses TRBV9 and TRBJ2-5, with 7 bases lining up with TRBD2. V dropped 1 base and J dropped 1; count of bases not matched to a gene: 1. The CDR3 sequence is 14 residues long. Per the germline V gene, CDR1 is SGDLS and CDR2 is YYNGEE. The CDR3 coding sequence is TGTGCCAGCAGCGTACTAGCGGCCCAAGAGACCCAGTACTTC. This gives the protein CASSVLAAQETQYF.

The table lists this clone with a few counts. The chain combines TRBV5-1 with TRBJ1-1; unclear D gene. V lost 0 bases and J 0 bases, leaving 9 bases between the germline ends. Germline V gene lookup returns CDR1 SGHRS and CDR2 YFSETQ. This CDR3 has 15 amino acids. The chain's CDR3 is CASSLGVDLNTEAFF. The CDR3 DNA reads TGCGCCAGCAGCTTGGGGGTAGATCTGAACACTGAAGCTTTCTTT.

V is TRBV5-6 and J is TRBJ1-5; 9 bases agree with TRBD1. The CDR3 is 16 residues long. The germline CDR1 and CDR2 sequences are SGHDT and YYEEEE. V gave up 2 bases and J gave up 7 bases; unmatched junction bases: 10. The CDR3 DNA sequence: TGTGCCAGCAGCTTACGCGGACAGGGGATACGGCAGCCCCAGCATTTT. Residues: CASSLRGQGIRQPQHF.

This clone was seen many times. A much larger clone differs by one base, so this may be a read error. The identical CDR3 is also encoded by other nucleotide sequences in the sample. V gene TRBV7-2 combines with J gene TRBJ2-5; perhaps TRBD2 as D (7 bases). CDR1 is SGHTA, CDR2 FQGNSA, per germline. V was clipped by 3 bases and J by 5 bases, with 10 bases between them. This CDR3 region has 13 residues. The DNA of the CDR3 is TGTGCCAGCAGCTTGGGGGGGCGTGAGACCCAGTACTTC. This translates into CASSLGGRETQYF. The full variable domain, its missing parts supplied by reference TRBV7-2 and TRBJ2-5, is GAGVSQSPSNKVTEKGKDVELRCDPISGHTALYWYRQSLGQGLEFLIYFQGNSAPDKSGLPSDRFSAERTGGSVSTLTIQRTQQEDSAVYLCASSLGGRETQYFGPGTRLLVL.

About this clone: The junction does not match germline at one end; this may be a read error. This rearrangement joins TRBV12-3 or TRBV12-4 to TRBJ2-7, with D perhaps assigned TRBD1 or TRBD2 (5 bases each). The CDR3 is 16 residues long. The CDR3 spells CANSLARVGGQYEQYF. The CDR3 region has the DNA TGTGCCAACAGTTTAGCGCGGGTGGGCGGACAATACGAGCAGTACTTC.

Within the sample, this clone is medium-sized. V and J are TRBV12-3 or TRBV12-4 and TRBJ1-6; D gene ambiguous. V lost 6 bases to trimming and J lost 6 bases, with 15 bases between them. This CDR3 spans 15 amino acids. The CDR3, as DNA: TGTGCCAGCAGCCCAAAAGGTGGGGTTAATTCACCCCTCCACTTT. Protein: CASSPKGGVNSPLHF.

As regards this clone: This CDR3 fails to terminate in the conserved phenylalanine or tryptophan, so it likely reflects a read error. The chain links TRBV6-4 to TRBJ2-1, with D maybe TRBD2 (5 bases). This CDR3 is built from 14 residues. Germline CDR1 and CDR2: MRHNA and SNTAGT. Between the trimmed V and J ends, which lost 4 bases and 11 bases, there was a span of 18 bases. The CDR3 DNA reads TGTGCCAGCAGTGCGAGGAGCGGTAGCCATCAGCAGTTCTCC. This gives the protein CASSARSGSHQQFS.

This clone is labeled as medium-sized (0.01 to 0.1%). The V gene is TRBV15, the J gene TRBJ1-2; D not certain. Germline values: CDR1 LNHNV, CDR2 YYDKDF (reference sequence). The germline V and J ends were trimmed by 3 bases and 5 bases, with 10 bases remaining between them. CDR3 length: 13 residues. In nucleotides, the CDR3 is TGTGCCACCAGCAGCGACCGCGGGTATGGCTACACCTTC. It is translated as CATSSDRGYGYTF.

This clone came up a few times. This chain connects TRBV6-1 to TRBJ1-5, with TRBD1 as a possible D gene (5 bases). The CDR3 has 15 amino acids. Germline CDR1 reads MNHNS; CDR2 reads SASEGT. The V gene lost 5 bases and the J gene lost 6 bases, with 17 bases spanning the gap. CDR3 sequence: CASSQKPRGGQPQHF. The CDR3 DNA is TGTGCCAGCAGTCAAAAGCCAAGGGGAGGTCAGCCCCAGCATTTT.

In this sample, this clone is medium-sized. The gene calls are TRBV12-5 and TRBJ2-5; D unclear. The germline V gene encodes CDR1 LGHNT and CDR2 FRNRAP. V gave up 5 bases and J gave up 5 bases, with 6 bases separating them. The CDR3 runs to 11 residues. In nucleotides, the CDR3 is TGTGCTAGTGGTAGTAGGGAGACCCAGTACTTC. It yields the protein CASGSRETQYF.

In this sample, this clone turned up a few times. The chain joins TRBV6-1 to TRBJ1-1; a possible D gene is TRBD1 (6 bases). The germline V gene has CDR1 MNHNS and CDR2 SASEGT. The CDR3 is made up of 15 amino acids. The V end lost 6 bases, the J end lost 4 bases, and 18 bases lay between the germline ends. CDR3 residues: CASSAEYRVATEAFF. CDR3 nucleotide sequence: TGTGCCAGCAGCGCAGAATACAGGGTCGCCACTGAAGCTTTCTTT.

The rearrangement uses TRBV5-1 and TRBJ1-1; D is ambiguous. There are 12 residues in the CDR3. Germline-derived CDR1 and CDR2 are SGHRS and YFSETQ. V shed 5 bases and J shed 7 bases, with 12 bases lying between them. Here the CDR3 reads CASRVHGIEAFF. The CDR3 DNA follows: TGCGCCAGCAGGGTACATGGGATTGAAGCTTTCTTT.

Details on this clone: A junction boundary mismatches the germline segment, possibly from a read error. This sample also contains other DNA sequences that code for the same CDR3. This sequence joins TRBV3-1 and TRBJ2-2; D is perhaps TRBD2 (6 bases). The germline CDR1 and CDR2 sequences are LGHDT and YNNKEL (reference sequence). The CDR3 consists of 17 residues. For the CDR3, the DNA is TGTGCCAGCAGCCAAGTGGGGGGAGGTCCCGGCACCGGTGAGCTGTTTTTT. As protein: CASSQVGGGPGTGELFF. Together with reference TRBV3-1 and TRBJ2-2, the CDR3 gives the full variable domain: DTAVSQTPKYLVTQMGNDKSIKCEQNLGHDTMYWYKQDSKKFLKIMFSYNNKELIINETVPNRFSPKSPDKAHLNLHINSLELGDSAVYFCASSQVGGGPGTGELFFGEGSRLTVL.

This clone has a single count. V is TRBV11-3 and J is TRBJ2-7, with TRBD2 as a possible D gene (7 bases). V lost 0 bases and J lost 4, with 16 bases in between. Germline CDR1 SGHNT, CDR2 YENEEA. The CDR3 covers 16 residues. CDR3 loop: CASSLESGGGDYEQYF. CDR3 in DNA: TGTGCCAGCAGCTTAGAGTCGGGGGGCGGGGATTACGAGCAGTACTTC.

By proportion, this clone is medium-sized. The chain combines TRBV7-6 with TRBJ2-2; D remains ambiguous. The CDR3 covers 15 residues. Trimming took 0 bases from V and 4 from J, leaving 9 bases between them. The germline V gene encodes CDR1 SGHVS and CDR2 FNYEAQ. This CDR3 reads CASSLAPSGTGELFF. DNA for the CDR3: TGTGCCAGCAGCTTAGCGCCTTCAGGCACCGGGGAGCTGTTTTTT.

This clone was detected many times. This chain connects TRBV5-6 to TRBJ1-1, with D unresolved. From germline, CDR1 is SGHDT and CDR2 YYEEEE. V was clipped by 2 bases and J by 0 bases, with 8 bases between them. This CDR3 has 14 residues. CDR3 sequence (DNA): TGTGCCAGCAGCTTAGGCAGCTTGAACACTGAAGCTTTCTTT. Translation: CASSLGSLNTEAFF.

This clone has only a few counts. V is TRBV6-1 and J is TRBJ2-1, with TRBD2 identical over 11 bases. Germline V gene data show CDR1 as MNHNS and CDR2 as SASEGT. The CDR3 loop spans 16 amino acids. V was clipped by 3 bases and J by 3 bases; unmatched bases: 4. For the CDR3, the DNA is TGTGCCAGCAGTGAGGACGGGACTAGCGGCTACAATGAGCAGTTCTTC. Its translation: CASSEDGTSGYNEQFF.

By share of the sample, this clone is medium-sized. The rearrangement links TRBV11-3 to TRBJ2-2; perhaps TRBD1 as D (6 bases). Germline V gene sequence: CDR1 SGHNT, CDR2 YENEEA. Between the trimmed V and J ends, which lost 3 bases and 7 bases, there was a span of 15 bases. The CDR3 has 15 residues. CDR3 sequence (DNA): TGTGCCAGCAGCTTGTTTACAGGGAAGGTCGGGGAGCTGTTTTTT. Translation: CASSLFTGKVGELFF.

The table lists this clone with a few counts. The junction differs from germline at one of its ends, possibly a read error. This sequence joins TRBV7-9 and TRBJ2-2; 9 bases align to TRBD1. The CDR3 contains 15 residues. The germline gives CDR1 SEHNR, CDR2 FQNEAQ (reference sequence). CDR3 nucleotides: TGTTCCAGCTCGGGGACAGGGAGAAGCACCGGGGAGCTGTCTTTT. Translated: CSSSGTGRSTGELSF.

This clone showed up just a few times. The rearrangement uses TRBV6-2 or TRBV6-3 and TRBJ1-6, with D unclear. This CDR3 region has 12 residues. Looked up from germline, CDR1 is MNHEY and CDR2 is SVGEGT. V lost 2 bases and J lost 8, with 4 bases in between. The DNA of the CDR3 is TGTGCCAGCAGTTACATGCATTCACCCCTCCACTTT. It encodes CASSYMHSPLHF.

This clone was found a few times. J is TRBJ2-1 and V is TRBV20-1, with D possibly being TRBD2 (6 bases). Germline lookup yields CDR1 DFQATT and CDR2 SNEGSKA (reference sequence). Trimming removed 4 bases at V and 4 bases at J, with 11 bases between. CDR3 length: 13 amino acids. The CDR3 here is CSAIPSAYNEQFF. DNA of the CDR3: TGCAGTGCTATTCCTAGCGCGTACAATGAGCAGTTCTTC.

This clone is medium-sized (0.01 to 0.1%). The chain couples TRBV24-1 to TRBJ1-1; D call uncertain. The CDR3 has 13 residues. V dropped 5 bases and J dropped 3 bases, with 9 bases sitting between them. The V gene's germline CDR1 is KGHDR and CDR2 SFDVKD. CDR3 sequence (DNA): TGTGCCACCAGTGCGAACAGAGACACTGAAGCTTTCTTT. Translation: CATSANRDTEAFF.

V is TRBV4-2 and J is TRBJ2-5, with TRBD2 matching over 13 bases. After removal of 4 bases from V and 3 bases from J, the junction contained 11 bases not matched to a gene. Germline V gene data show CDR1 as LGHNA and CDR2 as YNFKEQ. The CDR3 is 18 amino acids. CDR3 loop: CASSPPGLAGKSEETQYF. Here the CDR3 DNA reads TGTGCCAGCAGCCCCCCGGGACTAGCGGGAAAGTCGGAAGAGACCCAGTACTTC.

This clone was observed a handful of times. This chain joins TRBV28 and TRBJ2-1; either TRBD1 or TRBD2 may supply D (5 bases each). Germline assignment: CDR1 MDHEN and CDR2 SYDVKM. This CDR3 has 12 amino acids. This CDR3 is CQKWGRRNEQFF. As DNA, the CDR3 is TGTCAAAAATGGGGACGTCGAAATGAGCAGTTCTTC.

The chain uses TRBV15 and TRBJ2-1; 9 nucleotides match TRBD2. Germline CDR1 LNHNV, CDR2 YYDKDF (reference sequence). The ends lost 0 bases at V and 8 bases at J; junction bases unmatched: 2. The CDR3 runs 14 residues. The CDR3 DNA reads TGTGCCACCAGCAGAGATCGGACTAGCGATGAGCAGTTCTTC. This translates into CATSRDRTSDEQFF.

This sequence joins TRBV20-1 and TRBJ2-3; weak D call: TRBD2 (5 bases). The V gene lost 5 bases and the J gene lost 3 bases, with 15 bases spanning the gap. The CDR3 has 14 amino acids. Germline V lookup: CDR1 DFQATT, CDR2 SNEGSKA (reference sequence). The CDR3 DNA is TGCAGTGCTGTCAGCGGTACTGGAACAGATACGCAGTATTTT. Translation: CSAVSGTGTDTQYF.

In its sample, this clone was seen a few times. This rearrangement joins TRBV7-9 to TRBJ1-2, with 8 bases identical to TRBD1. The germline V gene encodes CDR1 SEHNR and CDR2 FQNEAQ (reference sequence). The CDR3 spans 12 residues. V trimming: 2 bases; J trimming: 9 bases; junction bases outside the gene matches: 2. The CDR3 bases are TGTGCCAGCAGCTTAAGGGACAGGAGCTACACCTTC. Translation gives CASSLRDRSYTF. The complete variable domain, with remaining parts taken from reference TRBV7-9 and TRBJ1-2, reads DTGVSQNPRHKITKRGQNVTFRCDPISEHNRLYWYRQTLGQGPEFLTYFQNEAQLEKSRLLSDRFSAERPKGSFSTLEIQRTEQGDSAMYLCASSLRDRSYTFGSGTRLTVV.